This T cell receptor beta chain is from a study of shared clonotypes between healthy human individuals. Whole-study context: Per-donor plates numbered three CD4 naive, three CD4 memory, two CD8 naive and one CD8 memory.

Naive CD8 cells lacked CD45RO, underwent positive selection for CCR7 and left out terminally differentiated effector memory CD45RA+ cells. Assay runs were performed at deep level. The authors split each subset's genomic DNA evenly across several immunoSEQ plates. Original data processing: Filtering differed, since immunoSEQ gave only junction sequences and no quality scores. Some clones are missing from TCRdb's copy, which holds only in-frame ones; the method was immunoSEQ multiplex PCR. For V, J and clone size, that table is used; D and trimming come from the DNA. The sample records about 2.1 million clones, about 93% being singletons. This clone was observed once. Sequencing was performed on naive CD8+ T cells from PBMCs. The sequence was obtained from a man younger than 35 in good health. Some clones in this sample may be carry-over from other donors' samples.

CDR3 sequence (DNA): TGCGCCAGCAGCCCTCCGTTCGATCTCGAATCCTCCTACGAGCAGTACTTC. It translates to CASSPPFDLESSYEQYF. This chain uses TRBV5-1 with TRBJ2-7; D is unclear. The V and J ends lost 4 bases and 0 bases respectively, with 20 bases between them. The CDR3 loop spans 17 amino acids. Germline CDR1 SGHRS, CDR2 YFSETQ.